This entry lists 27 T cell receptor beta chains sequenced from one sample in a study of T cell responses to AZD1222 COVID-19 vaccine. Clones were sequenced by immunoSEQ multiplex PCR, and TCRdb holds only the in-frame ones, with some missing. The sample includes more than 150,000 clones, approximately 90% of them seen just once. The input for sequencing was peripheral blood, taken on day 0 of AZD1222 vaccination. Receptors originate from an adult in good health.

V usage is TRBV24-1 and J usage is TRBJ2-3; 14 nucleotides align to TRBD2. CDR3 length equals 15 residues. Germline V gene lookup returns CDR1 KGHDR and CDR2 SFDVKD. The V gene end was trimmed by 7 bases and the J gene end by 6 bases; junction bases not matched to a gene: 5. The CDR3 nucleotides are TGTGCCACCAGCCGGACTAGCGGGGGGTCGGATACGCAGTATTTT. Its protein product is CATSRTSGGSDTQYF.

V and J are TRBV28 and TRBJ1-2, with D perhaps matching TRBD1 (5 bases). This CDR3 is built from 13 residues. Germline V CDR1 and CDR2: MDHEN, SYDVKM. V was pared by 5 bases and J by 4 bases, with 11 bases between. As DNA, the CDR3 is TGTGCCAGCAGTAGCGGGACTGTCTATGGCTACACCTTC. This gives the protein CASSSGTVYGYTF.

The chain is built from TRBV28 and TRBJ1-5; no clear D gene. This CDR3 is 17 amino acids long. Trimming took off 3 bases at V and 0 bases at J, with 15 bases between the two ends. Germline CDR1 is MDHEN and CDR2 is SYDVKM. Here the CDR3 DNA reads TGTGCCAGCAGTTTTCTTGGGCAGTCCTATAGCAATCAGCCCCAGCATTTT. It codes for CASSFLGQSYSNQPQHF.

This chain links TRBV19 with TRBJ1-5; 7 bases are shared with TRBD1. CDR1 is LNHDA and CDR2 is SQIVND in the germline V gene (reference sequence). Trimming took 3 bases from V and 2 from J; bases not matched to a gene: 7. This CDR3 has 16 amino acids. Written as DNA, the CDR3 is TGTGCCAGTAGTATTGAAGGGGGCGCGGGCAATCAGCCCCAGCATTTT. Translating gives CASSIEGGAGNQPQHF. The variable domain in full, completed from reference TRBV19 and TRBJ1-5, reads DGGITQSPKYLFRKEGQNVTLSCEQNLNHDAMYWYRQDPGQGLRLIYYSQIVNDFQKGDIAEGYSVSREKKESFPLTVTSAQKNPTAFYLCASSIEGGAGNQPQHFGDGTRLSIL.

V gene TRBV10-2 combines with J gene TRBJ1-6; 8 nucleotides line up with TRBD1. Germline CDR1 WSHSY, CDR2 SAAADI. V was pared by 6 bases and J by 5 bases, with 6 bases of the junction left unmatched. The CDR3 sequence is 15 residues long. CDR3: CASSQGALDNSPLHF. In DNA form, the CDR3 reads TGCGCCAGCAGCCAGGGGGCGCTTGATAATTCACCCCTCCACTTT.

V usage is TRBV3-1 (or the pseudogene TRBV3-2) and J usage is TRBJ2-6; D not resolved. The CDR3 spans 15 residues. The germline V and J ends were trimmed by 1 base and 2 bases, with 6 bases remaining between them. CDR1 is LGHDT, CDR2 YNNKEL, per germline (reference sequence). This CDR3 reads CASSQGFPGANVLTF. The CDR3 DNA is TGTGCCAGCAGCCAAGGATTCCCTGGGGCCAACGTCCTGACTTTC.

This clone came up once. This chain connects TRBV30 to TRBJ2-2; 9 bases align to TRBD2. The trim removed 2 bases at V and 2 bases at J, leaving 6 bases unmatched. CDR1 is GTSNPN and CDR2 is SVGIG in the germline V gene (reference sequence). This CDR3 has 16 residues. This CDR3 is CAWSRRGGANTGELFF. As DNA, the CDR3 is TGTGCCTGGAGTAGGCGGGGGGGAGCCAACACCGGGGAGCTGTTTTTT.

This sequence joins TRBV12-3 or TRBV12-4 and TRBJ1-3, with TRBD1 matching over 9 bases. V was clipped by 5 bases and J by 6 bases; unmatched bases: 2. The CDR3 covers 13 residues. This CDR3 reads CASSRTGENTIYF. DNA of the CDR3: TGTGCCAGCAGTAGGACAGGGGAAAACACCATATATTTT.

The genes are TRBV5-1 and TRBJ2-1; tentative D call: TRBD1 (6 bases). CDR1 SGHRS and CDR2 YFSETQ come from the germline V gene. Trimming shortened V by 4 bases and J by 2 bases, and 19 bases separated the two germline ends. This CDR3 comprises 17 residues. The CDR3 loop is CASSPPRGTDTYNEQFF. In DNA form, the CDR3 reads TGCGCCAGCAGCCCCCCAAGGGGGACGGACACCTACAATGAGCAGTTCTTC.

The chain couples TRBV19 to TRBJ2-2; the match to TRBD1 covers 7 bases. Germline V CDR1 and CDR2: LNHDA, SQIVND (reference sequence). J gave up 1 base and V 6 bases, and 8 bases lay outside the gene matches. The CDR3 is 16 amino acids. As DNA, the CDR3 is TGTGCCAGTAGCATTAACAGGGGCCTGAACACCGGGGAGCTGTTTTTT. It yields the protein CASSINRGLNTGELFF.

A word on this clone: An end of the junction does not agree with germline; a read error may underlie this. This CDR3 is also generated by other DNA sequences in the sample. The V gene is TRBV7-8, the J gene TRBJ2-5, with 8 bases matching TRBD2. The CDR3 runs to 15 residues. Germline values: CDR1 SGHVS, CDR2 FQNEAQ. The CDR3 sequence: CASRYSQRELETQYF. The CDR3 DNA reads TGTGCCAGCAGGTACTCACAGCGGGAGCTGGAGACCCAATACTTC.

The chain couples TRBV5-8 to TRBJ1-2; perhaps TRBD1 as D (5 bases). Germline V gives CDR1 SGHTS, CDR2 YDEGEE. CDR3 length equals 14 residues. Between the trimmed V and J ends, which lost 3 bases and 5 bases, there was a span of 14 bases. CDR3 in DNA: TGTGCCAGCAGCTCCGGACTCCGGGGGTATGGCTACACCTTC. Translated: CASSSGLRGYGYTF.

The CDR3 here is CASRGRSSSYEQYF. The CDR3 DNA is TGTGCCAGCCGGGGACGCAGTAGCTCCTACGAGCAGTACTTC. The V call is TRBV27, the J call TRBJ2-7; D is perhaps TRBD1 or TRBD2 (5 bases each). V dropped 8 bases and J dropped 0 bases, with 14 bases sitting between them. This CDR3 contains 14 residues. Germline loops: CDR1 MNHEY, CDR2 SMNVEV (reference sequence).

The J gene is TRBJ1-1, the V gene TRBV6-5, with 10 bases matching TRBD1. J gave up 1 base and V 10 bases, and 9 bases lay outside the gene matches. There are 15 residues in the CDR3. Germline V lookup: CDR1 MNHEY, CDR2 SVGAGI. The DNA of the CDR3 is TGTGCCACTATGACAGGGGGCCCGTGGAACACTGAAGCTTTCTTT. Translated: CATMTGGPWNTEAFF.

This chain joins TRBV5-1 and TRBJ2-7, with 7 bases matching TRBD1. The V segment lost 4 bases and the J segment 0 bases; nucleotides outside the gene matches: 4. The germline V gene encodes CDR1 SGHRS and CDR2 YFSETQ. CDR3 size: 14 residues. The DNA for the CDR3 is TGCGCCAGCAGCCCGACAGGGAGCTCCTACGAGCAGTACTTC. Amino acids: CASSPTGSSYEQYF. The full variable domain, with the rest looked up from reference TRBV5-1 and TRBJ2-7, is KAGVTQTPRYLIKTRGQQVTLSCSPISGHRSVSWYQQTPGQGLQFLFEYFSETQRNKGNFPGRFSGRQFSNSRSEMNVSTLELGDSALYLCASSPTGSSYEQYFGPGTRLTVT.

The rearrangement joins TRBV5-4 to TRBJ2-7; TRBD2 agrees at 15 bases. CDR3 length: 17 residues. Germline-derived CDR1 and CDR2 are SGHNT and YYREEE (reference sequence). V shed 3 bases, J shed 6 bases, and the junction held 10 bases outside the gene matches. The CDR3 bases are TGTGCCAGCAGCTCACCCGGACTAGCGGGAGGGCCGCGCGAGCAGTACTTC. This sequence encodes CASSSPGLAGGPREQYF.

The chain has TRBV29-1 and TRBJ2-2; TRBD2 might be the D (6 bases). From germline, CDR1 is SQVTM and CDR2 ANQGSEA. With 6 bases removed from V and 6 bases from J, the gap between germline ends came to 11 bases. The CDR3 is made up of 12 amino acids. The CDR3 sequence: CSVGREAGELFF. The CDR3 nucleotides are TGCAGCGTGGGCAGGGAGGCCGGGGAGCTGTTTTTT.

The CDR3 nucleotides read TGTGCCAGCAGCGCCGGGACAGGGAATGAGCAGTTCTTC. Encoded protein: CASSAGTGNEQFF. The J gene is TRBJ2-1, the V gene TRBV7-3; 9 bases are shared with TRBD1. The CDR3 runs 13 residues. Trimming cost V 5 bases and J 7 bases; bases outside gene matches: 3. The germline gives CDR1 SGHTA, CDR2 FQGTGA. Together with reference TRBV7-3 and TRBJ2-1, the CDR3 gives the full variable domain: GAGVSQTPSNKVTEKGKYVELRCDPISGHTALYWYRQSLGQGPEFLIYFQGTGAADDSGLPNDRFFAVRPEGSVSTLKIQRTERGDSAVYLCASSAGTGNEQFFGPGTRLTVL.

This chain connects TRBV21-1 to TRBJ2-5. TRBV21-1 corresponds to a pseudogene. The CDR3 extends over 15 amino acids. CDR3 protein: CASKTNRRAKETQYF. The CDR3 DNA reads TGTGCCAGCAAGACAAACAGGCGGGCAAAAGAGACCCAGTACTTC.

The J gene is TRBJ1-5, the V gene TRBV3-1 (or the pseudogene TRBV3-2); D may be TRBD1 (6 bases). Looked up from germline, CDR1 is LGHDT and CDR2 is YNNKEL (reference sequence). The CDR3 length is 16 residues. V lost 3 bases and J lost 2, with 14 bases in between. The CDR3 DNA is TGTGCCAGCAGCCAGTCGGGGGGCGTTGGCAATCAGCCCCAGCATTTT. As protein: CASSQSGGVGNQPQHF.

The chain recombines TRBV1 with TRBJ1-1. TRBV1 is a listed pseudogene. The CDR3 is 15 residues long. The CDR3 spells CTSSQVIYPGNEAFF. The CDR3 bases are TGCACCAGCAGCCAAGTAATTTATCCGGGAAATGAAGCTTTCTTT.

The table lists this clone with a count of one. J is TRBJ2-3 and V is TRBV25-1; possibly TRBD2 for D (7 bases). The CDR3 has 17 residues. V lost 7 bases, J lost 9 bases, and 29 bases lay in between. Germline lookup yields CDR1 MGHDK and CDR2 SYGVNS. DNA for the CDR3: TGTGCCAGCACCCAAAATGGTTGGGGGGGCCGATTGGGGACGCAGTATTTT. Protein sequence: CASTQNGWGGRLGTQYF.

The V gene is TRBV7-8, the J gene TRBJ2-1, with D possibly matching TRBD2 (5 bases). Germline assignment: CDR1 SGHVS and CDR2 FQNEAQ. Trimming removed 5 bases from V and 6 bases from J, with 26 bases in between. The CDR3 totals 18 residues. The CDR3 loop is CASSAQPSGGRTLNEQFF. The CDR3 DNA reads as TGTGCCAGCAGCGCCCAGCCGTCGGGCGGGCGGACTCTCAATGAGCAGTTCTTC.

This sequence joins TRBV2 and TRBJ2-7; D is uncertain. The germline V and J ends were trimmed by 7 bases and 0 bases, with 7 bases remaining between them. The CDR3 is 12 residues long. Germline lookup yields CDR1 SNHLY and CDR2 FYNNEI. The CDR3 protein is CASKAISYEQYF. The CDR3 DNA reads TGTGCCAGCAAAGCGATCTCCTACGAGCAGTACTTC.

The V gene is TRBV9, the J gene TRBJ2-7; D is perhaps TRBD1 (5 bases). Germline V CDR1 and CDR2: SGDLS, YYNGEE. There are 15 residues in the CDR3. The V end lost 4 bases, the J end lost 7 bases, and 21 bases lay between the germline ends. CDR3 in amino acids: CASSPQRLGLGEQYF. CDR3 DNA: TGTGCCAGCAGCCCACAGAGGTTGGGGCTGGGGGAGCAGTACTTC.

The chain is built from TRBV28 and TRBJ1-1; maybe TRBD1 (5 bases). This CDR3 contains 16 residues. Trimming left V 1 base short and J 1 base short, with 13 bases between. Per germline, CDR1 MDHEN and CDR2 SYDVKM. CDR3 sequence (DNA): TGTGCCAGCAGTTTATCGGCCGCGGGGGGGAACACTGAAGCTTTCTTT. Its translation: CASSLSAAGGNTEAFF.

V is TRBV30 and J is TRBJ1-3; D perhaps matches TRBD1 (5 bases). Germline V gene lookup returns CDR1 GTSNPN and CDR2 SVGIG (reference sequence). The V end lost 2 bases, the J end lost 1 base, and 9 bases lay between the germline ends. This CDR3 contains 14 residues. CDR3 loop: CAWSPWGSGNTIYF. In DNA form, the CDR3 reads TGTGCCTGGAGTCCTTGGGGGTCTGGAAACACCATATATTTT.